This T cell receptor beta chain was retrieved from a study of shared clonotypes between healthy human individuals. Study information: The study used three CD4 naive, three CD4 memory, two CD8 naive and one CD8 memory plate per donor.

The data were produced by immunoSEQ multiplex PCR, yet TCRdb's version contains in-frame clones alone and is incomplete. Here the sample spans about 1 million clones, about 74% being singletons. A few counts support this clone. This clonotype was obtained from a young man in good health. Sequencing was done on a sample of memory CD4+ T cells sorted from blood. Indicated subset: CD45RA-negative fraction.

The CDR3 is CASSEIRFEAFF. The CDR3 nucleotides are TGTGCCAGCAGTGAAATACGGTTTGAAGCTTTCTTT. The chain recombines TRBV6-1 with TRBJ1-1; D is unresolved. Germline assignment: CDR1 MNHNS and CDR2 SASEGT. The ends were cut back, 2 bases at V and 7 bases at J, with 8 bases in the middle. The CDR3 covers 12 residues.